This T cell receptor beta chain was recovered during a study of post-analysis software for immune sequencing data. Overall study context: Included among the disease courses, which were recorded for the cohort, were relapsing-remitting, secondary progressive and progressive-relapsing multiple sclerosis.

This clonotype occurred many times. What it binds is unknown. Overall study findings and caveats: Patients carried several TRBV segments more frequently than controls did, and TRBV5-6, TRBV5-1 and TRBV20-1 were among them. Normalized Chao1 diversity in multiple sclerosis patients fell significantly below that of controls.

Every TCR beta cDNA library bore unique molecular identifiers. Once roughly 0.9 to 10 million T cells were used, about 490,000 cDNA molecules resulted. MiXCR was run by TCRdb on the PCR reads, yielding one entry per CDR3 protein. The profile shows about 400,000 distinct CDR3 sequences, roughly 36% of them singletons. This CDR3 contains 15 residues. The trim removed 0 bases at V and 6 bases at J, leaving 7 bases unmatched. Germline lookup yields CDR1 SGHRS and CDR2 YFSETQ. Input material: blood. V is TRBV5-1 and J is TRBJ1-2, with TRBD1 matching over 8 bases. The origin of this receptor is a girl aged 5 to 17 with multiple sclerosis. The CDR3 bases are TGCGCCAGCAGCTTGGCTCTTGGACAGGGCCATGGCTACACCTTC. Its translation: CASSLALGQGHGYTF.